This T cell receptor (beta chain) appears in the sequencing data of a study of cytomegalovirus exposure and HLA in healthy donors. PCR employed 60 Vbeta and 13 Jbeta primers. Sequencing used immunoSEQ multiplex PCR; TCRdb keeps in-frame clones, though not all of them. Of some 130,000 clones listed, about 64% are singletons. This clone appeared once. Antigen unknown. Study-wide results and limits: In vitro experiments confirmed that three CMV-associated chains were specific for CMV antigens.

The clonotype originates from a woman between 40 and 50 years old in good health and CMV-seronegative. Sequenced sample: PBMCs.

CDR3 coding DNA: TGTGCCAGCAGCGGTTGGGGACTAGCGGGGGACACCGGGGAGCTGTTTTTT. Translating gives CASSGWGLAGDTGELFF. This chain connects TRBV7-2 to TRBJ2-2; the match to TRBD2 covers 14 bases. Trimming took 5 bases from V and 3 from J; bases not matched to a gene: 5. Germline values: CDR1 SGHTA, CDR2 FQGNSA. The CDR3 extends over 17 amino acids.